The 21 T cell receptor beta chains in this list originate from one sample, sequenced in a study of a mutant IDH1 vaccine in newly diagnosed glioma. The sample's time point: week 11, during vaccination. Each dose delivered 300 ug of mutant IDH1 20-mer peptide subcutaneously with imiquimod. Clones were read by immunoSEQ multiplex PCR, and TCRdb kept only the in-frame ones, dropping some. The repertoire holds about 24,000 clones, with around 80% as singletons. These receptors have no known antigen. Sequenced material: PBMCs, taken from a glioma patient whose treatment included an IDH1 peptide vaccine. These receptors came from a man aged 35 to 55 with glioma.

The chain uses TRBV7-9 and TRBJ2-5; D might be TRBD1 or TRBD2, each matching 6 bases. CDR1 and CDR2 (germline): SEHNR, FQNEAQ (reference sequence). V lost 3 bases to trimming and J lost 5 bases, with 13 bases between them. CDR3 length: 14 residues. As DNA, the CDR3 is TGTGCCAGCAGCTTCGGGGGCGGAGGGGAGACCCAGTACTTC. This encodes CASSFGGGGETQYF. Using reference TRBV7-9 and TRBJ2-5 for the parts outside the CDR3, the full variable domain is DTGVSQNPRHKITKRGQNVTFRCDPISEHNRLYWYRQTLGQGPEFLTYFQNEAQLEKSRLLSDRFSAERPKGSFSTLEIQRTEQGDSAMYLCASSFGGGGETQYFGPGTRLLVL.

In this sample, this clone turned up once. This sequence joins TRBV23-1 and TRBJ1-5, with D possibly being TRBD1 (6 bases). TRBV23-1 is identified as an open reading frame with a role that is uncertain. Trimming removed 3 bases at V and 7 bases at J, with 10 bases between. This CDR3 region has 13 residues. The CDR3 is CASSQGARQPQHF. The DNA for the CDR3 is TGCGCCAGCAGTCAGGGGGCACGGCAGCCCCAGCATTTT.

The rearrangement uses TRBV7-8 and TRBJ2-2, with 7 nucleotides matching TRBD1. Germline V CDR1 and CDR2: SGHVS, FQNEAQ. The CDR3 consists of 14 residues. J lost 5 bases, V lost 6 bases, and 6 bases had no gene match. In DNA form, the CDR3 reads TGTGCCAGCAGAAACAGGGGTGGTACCGGGGAGCTGTTTTTT. Protein sequence: CASRNRGGTGELFF.

The chain recombines TRBV13 with TRBJ2-1; 9 bases align to TRBD2. Germline CDR1 and CDR2: PRHDT and FYEKMQ (reference sequence). Germline trimming cut 7 bases from V and 2 bases from J; bases unmatched to any gene: 6. CDR3 length equals 15 residues. The CDR3 loop reads CASIGREGPYNEQFF. CDR3 DNA sequence: TGTGCCAGCATCGGGCGGGAGGGCCCCTACAATGAGCAGTTCTTC.

This rearrangement joins TRBV6-4 to TRBJ1-1; 11 nucleotides align to TRBD1. Germline trimming cut 2 bases from V and 5 bases from J; bases unmatched to any gene: 7. Germline V gene sequence: CDR1 MRHNA, CDR2 SNTAGT. The CDR3 sequence is 16 residues long. The CDR3: CASSDTGQGARTEAFF. CDR3 nucleotide sequence: TGTGCCAGCAGTGACACCGGACAGGGGGCCAGGACTGAAGCTTTCTTT.

The chain carries TRBV7-2 and TRBJ1-5; D not certain. CDR3 length equals 15 residues. V dropped 4 bases and J dropped 0 bases, with 10 bases sitting between them. CDR1 is SGHTA and CDR2 is FQGNSA in the germline V gene. The CDR3 nucleotides read TGTGCCAGCAGCTCCGATTATTATAGCAATCAGCCCCAGCATTTT. Encoded protein: CASSSDYYSNQPQHF.

The chain combines TRBV5-6 with TRBJ1-4; D is undetermined. The V end was cut by 3 bases, the J end by 0 bases, with 9 bases between. Germline lookup yields CDR1 SGHDT and CDR2 YYEEEE. The CDR3 has 15 amino acids. The CDR3 is CASSSRVSTNEKLFF. In DNA, the CDR3 is TGTGCCAGCAGCTCCAGAGTTTCAACTAATGAAAAACTGTTTTTT.

The V and J genes are TRBV7-8 and TRBJ2-3; TRBD2 matches 9 bases. Trimming cost V 1 base and J 2 bases; bases outside gene matches: 10. Germline lookup yields CDR1 SGHVS and CDR2 FQNEAQ. The CDR3 has 18 residues. The CDR3 loop is CASSLDPGSGRPTDTQYF. In DNA, the CDR3 is TGTGCCAGCAGCTTAGACCCTGGGAGCGGGAGGCCCACAGATACGCAGTATTTT. Variable domain in full (rest from reference TRBV7-8 and TRBJ2-3): GAGVSQSPRYKVAKRGQDVALRCDPISGHVSLFWYQQALGQGPEFLTYFQNEAQLDKSGLPSDRFFAERPEGSVSTLKIQRTQQEDSAVYLCASSLDPGSGRPTDTQYFGPGTRLTVL.

The CDR3 is CASSLVGVAYGYTF. The DNA for the CDR3 is TGTGCCAGCAGCTTAGTGGGGGTAGCCTATGGCTACACCTTC. The V gene is TRBV7-9, the J gene TRBJ1-2, with D perhaps matching TRBD1 (5 bases). This CDR3 is built from 14 residues. The V end lost 1 base, the J end lost 4 bases, and 10 bases lay between the germline ends. Germline CDR1 is SEHNR and CDR2 is FQNEAQ (reference sequence). The full variable domain, its missing parts supplied by reference TRBV7-9 and TRBJ1-2, is DTGVSQNPRHKITKRGQNVTFRCDPISEHNRLYWYRQTLGQGPEFLTYFQNEAQLEKSRLLSDRFSAERPKGSFSTLEIQRTEQGDSAMYLCASSLVGVAYGYTFGSGTRLTVV.

The chain has TRBV5-1 and TRBJ1-1; a weak D match, TRBD1 (5 bases). This CDR3 comprises 14 residues. The V end lost 4 bases, the J end lost 1 base, and 11 bases lay between the germline ends. Germline-derived CDR1 and CDR2 are SGHRS and YFSETQ. Written as DNA, the CDR3 is TGCGCCAGCAGCCCCTCAAGGGGGAACACTGAAGCTTTCTTT. Translating gives CASSPSRGNTEAFF.

V is TRBV5-4 and J is TRBJ1-4, with a possible D match to TRBD1 (5 bases). The germline CDR1 and CDR2 sequences are SGHNT and YYREEE (reference sequence). The germline V and J ends were trimmed by 0 bases and 8 bases, with 14 bases remaining between them. The CDR3 extends over 15 amino acids. The CDR3 here is CASSLGLSEGEKLFF. The CDR3 DNA is TGTGCCAGCAGCTTGGGTCTCTCTGAGGGGGAAAAACTGTTTTTT.

The chain employs TRBV4-1 and TRBJ2-7; 9 positions match TRBD1. The CDR3 contains 16 residues. Germline lookup yields CDR1 MGHRA and CDR2 YSYEKL. V lost 4 bases, J lost 3 bases, and 10 bases stayed unmatched. The CDR3 nucleotides are TGCGCCAGCAGCCCTGGGGGGACAGGGCTGGACTACGAGCAGTACGTC. Protein: CASSPGGTGLDYEQYV.

This clone has more than one count but fewer than ten. The rearrangement joins TRBV6-1 to TRBJ1-1, with unresolved D. This CDR3 is 14 amino acids long. Germline values: CDR1 MNHNS, CDR2 SASEGT. V was shortened by 7 bases and J by 0 bases, with 12 bases between the two germline ends. CDR3 protein: CASTHPRLNTEAFF. The CDR3 bases are TGTGCCAGCACCCACCCAAGGCTGAACACTGAAGCTTTCTTT.

The gene calls are TRBV6-1 and TRBJ1-2; TRBD1 might be the D (5 bases). The V gene's germline CDR1 is MNHNS and CDR2 SASEGT. The CDR3 is 12 residues long. V was pared by 3 bases and J by 6 bases, with 8 bases between. CDR3 nucleotides: TGTGCCAGCAGTGAGACAGTGGATGGCTACACCTTC. It yields the protein CASSETVDGYTF.

This sequence joins TRBV5-4 and TRBJ2-1, with 7 bases aligning to TRBD2. V was pared by 4 bases and J by 2 bases, with 9 bases of the junction left unmatched. The CDR3 is 16 residues long. The V gene's germline CDR1 is SGHNT and CDR2 YYREEE (reference sequence). The CDR3, as DNA: TGTGCCAGCAGCGAAAACAGCGGGGCAACCTACAATGAGCAGTTCTTC. It is translated as CASSENSGATYNEQFF.

The chain joins TRBV2 to TRBJ2-5, with 7 bases identical to TRBD2. The V gene's germline CDR1 is SNHLY and CDR2 FYNNEI. Germline trimming cut 6 bases from V and 13 bases from J; bases unmatched to any gene: 8. The CDR3 has 11 residues. The CDR3 nucleotides are TGTGCCAGCAGCCTAGGGACTACGGGGTACTTC. This sequence encodes CASSLGTTGYF.

The V call is TRBV29-1, the J call TRBJ2-1; TRBD2 aligns across 8 bases. Germline loops: CDR1 SQVTM, CDR2 ANQGSEA. The CDR3 has 14 amino acids. V shed 8 bases, J shed 6 bases, and the junction held 12 bases outside the gene matches. The CDR3: CSLRRAGGFNEQFF. In DNA form, the CDR3 reads TGCAGCCTTCGGCGGGCGGGAGGCTTCAATGAGCAGTTCTTC.

The chain is built from TRBV7-9 and TRBJ2-7; D is possibly TRBD1 (6 bases). Germline V gene lookup returns CDR1 SEHNR and CDR2 FQNEAQ (reference sequence). There are 14 residues in the CDR3. V lost 1 base and J lost 5, with 12 bases in between. The CDR3 region is CASSLGQDLNEQYF. As DNA, the CDR3 is TGTGCCAGCAGCTTAGGACAGGATTTAAACGAGCAGTACTTC.

V and J are TRBV11-1 and TRBJ1-1; D ambiguous. CDR1 and CDR2 from the germline V gene are SGHAT and FQDESV (reference sequence). V lost 5 bases and J 0 bases, leaving 13 bases between the germline ends. This CDR3 has 15 residues. The CDR3 spells CASSPLGQMNTEAFF. CDR3 bases: TGTGCCAGCAGCCCTCTTGGGCAGATGAACACTGAAGCTTTCTTT.

The gene calls are TRBV4-3 and TRBJ2-2, with 8 bases fitting TRBD2. V lost 0 bases to trimming and J lost 0 bases; unmatched junction nucleotides: 3. The germline gives CDR1 LGHNA, CDR2 YSLEER. The CDR3 has 17 amino acids. In DNA form, the CDR3 reads TGCGCCAGCAGCCAAGATCTAGCGGGCGCGAACACCGGGGAGCTGTTTTTT. Translated: CASSQDLAGANTGELFF.

The CDR3 nucleotides read TGTGCCAGCAGTTACTCTTCCCAAAAGGCTAATACGCAGTATTTT. As protein: CASSYSSQKANTQYF. The rearrangement joins TRBV6-5 to TRBJ2-3; D gene uncertain. This CDR3 spans 15 amino acids. Germline V lookup: CDR1 MNHEY, CDR2 SVGAGI. V lost 0 bases to trimming and J lost 7 bases, with 14 bases between them.